This TCR beta chain is from a study of T cell changes during pregnancy in multiple sclerosis. Libraries were prepared by immunoSEQ multiplex PCR; TCRdb keeps only in-frame clonotypes and omits some of them. The table has tens of thousands of clones, around 92% seen once. About this clone itself: Germline and junction disagree at one end, which may indicate a read error.

The source material was CD8+ T cells from peripheral blood mononuclear cells, sampled after pregnancy. This receptor was obtained from a female donor with multiple sclerosis, enrolled in a pregnancy study.

The CDR3 sequence is CASSLAGGPETQYF. CDR3 bases: TGTGCCAGCAGCCTAGCGGGAGGGCCAGAGACCCAGTACTTC. This rearrangement joins TRBV7-9 to TRBJ2-5; 12 bases agree with TRBD2. The germline V gene has CDR1 SEHNR and CDR2 FQNEAQ (reference sequence). This CDR3 region has 14 residues. Combining the CDR3 with reference TRBV7-9 and TRBJ2-5 gives the whole variable domain DTGVSQNPRHKITKRGQNVTFRCDPISEHNRLYWYRQTLGQGPEFLTYFQNEAQLEKSRLLSDRFSAERPKGSFSTLEIQRTEQGDSAMYLCASSLAGGPETQYFGPGTRLLVL.